This T cell receptor (beta chain) was retrieved from a study of T-cell reconstitution after alpha-beta-depleted transplantation in children. As it was prepared, the TCRbeta library received unique molecular identifiers. TCRdb itself ran the PCR reads through MiXCR, one entry per CDR3 protein. The sample carries about 610,000 distinct CDR3 sequences, roughly a tenth recorded once. This clonotype occurred many times. Germline trimming cut 7 bases from V and 7 bases from J; bases unmatched to any gene: 7. The CDR3 loop spans 15 amino acids. The germline V gene encodes CDR1 MNHEY and CDR2 SMNVEV (reference sequence).

Source: PBMCs from the stem cell graft donor, taken from the stem cell graft. The genes are TRBV27 and TRBJ2-1, with TRBD2 matching over 13 bases. This TCR was recovered from a human donor who donated a stem cell graft to a child with acute myeloid leukemia. The CDR3 spells CASKITSGRVNEQFF. CDR3 coding DNA: TGTGCCAGCAAAATAACTAGCGGGAGGGTAAATGAGCAGTTCTTC.